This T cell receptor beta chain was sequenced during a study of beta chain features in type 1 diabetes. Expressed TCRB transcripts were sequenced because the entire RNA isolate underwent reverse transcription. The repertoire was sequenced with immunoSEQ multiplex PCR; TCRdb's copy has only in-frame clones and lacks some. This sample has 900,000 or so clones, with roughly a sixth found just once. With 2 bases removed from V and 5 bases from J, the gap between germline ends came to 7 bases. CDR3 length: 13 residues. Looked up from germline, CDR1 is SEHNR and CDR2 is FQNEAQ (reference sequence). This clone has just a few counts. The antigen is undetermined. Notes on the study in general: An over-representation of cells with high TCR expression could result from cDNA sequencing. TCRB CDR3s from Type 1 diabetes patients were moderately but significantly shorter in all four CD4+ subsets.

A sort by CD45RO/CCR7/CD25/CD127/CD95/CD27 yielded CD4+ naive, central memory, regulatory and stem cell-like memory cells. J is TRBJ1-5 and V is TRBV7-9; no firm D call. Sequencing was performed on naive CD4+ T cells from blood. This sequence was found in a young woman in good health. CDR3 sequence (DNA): TGTGCCAGCAGCTTAAGTGGTTATCAGCCCCAGCATTTT. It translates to CASSLSGYQPQHF.